These 29 T cell receptor beta chains originate from one sample sequenced in a study of CXCR3-negative and CXCR3-positive naive CD8 T cells. Study observations and caveats: Hydrophobicity was higher for TRB CDR3s found in CXCR3-positive naive cells than in CXCR3-negative naive cells.

No antigens are known for them. It was by 5' RACE with UMI labels that the TRB cDNA libraries were prepared. TCRdb processed the 5' RACE reads again and assigns one entry to each CDR3 protein, with no DNA. This table holds just under 90,000 distinct CDR3 sequences. Sequencing used naive CXCR3+ CD8+ T cells from blood. Regarding subset: CD45RO-CCR7+CD27+CD95- naive CD8+ T cells expressing CXCR3 (TNR3+). Every receptor here comes from a human donor in good health. Some clones in this sample may be carry-over from other donors' samples.

The chain is built from TRBV4-1 and TRBJ2-6; TCRdb gives TRBD1 as the D gene, but with no DNA this cannot be confirmed. The CDR3 totals 17 residues. Germline lookup yields CDR1 MGHRA and CDR2 YSYEKL. The CDR3: CASSHVYRGSGANVLTF.

V usage is TRBV7-2 and J usage is TRBJ2-3; TCRdb's D call of TRBD1 is untestable without DNA. CDR1 and CDR2 from the germline V gene are SGHTA and FQGNSA. The CDR3 covers 15 residues. CDR3 sequence: CATTSGGTLTDTQYF.

This chain links TRBV25-1 with TRBJ1-1; the D gene TCRdb calls, TRBD1, cannot be checked with no DNA. The germline V gene has CDR1 MGHDK and CDR2 SYGVNS. The CDR3 extends over 13 amino acids. CDR3 loop: CASSGGHLTEAFF.

This chain connects TRBV11-2 to TRBJ2-1; the D gene TCRdb calls, TRBD1, cannot be checked with no DNA. This CDR3 region has 15 residues. From germline, CDR1 is SGHAT and CDR2 FQNNGV. The CDR3: CASSLLLDRANEQFF.

This chain joins TRBV7-2 and TRBJ2-2; TCRdb gives TRBD1 as the D gene, but with no DNA this cannot be confirmed. The CDR3 has 13 residues. Germline CDR1 and CDR2: SGHTA and FQGNSA. CDR3 in amino acids: CASRSPGSGELFF.

The chain has TRBV6-2 or TRBV6-3 and TRBJ2-7; there is no DNA to check the TCRdb D call of TRBD2. The CDR3 covers 14 residues. The germline V gene has CDR1 MNHEY and CDR2 SVGEGT. The CDR3: CASSLSGGADEQYF.

The CDR3 loop reads CASSAGVGDYEQYF. The rearrangement uses TRBV9 and TRBJ2-7; lacking DNA, the TRBD2 call made by TCRdb goes unchecked. The CDR3 is 14 residues long. CDR1 is SGDLS, CDR2 YYNGEE, per germline.

J is TRBJ2-7 and V is TRBV28; TCRdb calls TRBD1, which cannot be checked without DNA. The CDR3 consists of 13 residues. The germline gives CDR1 MDHEN, CDR2 SYDVKM. CDR3: CASSGTVSYEQYF.

This chain uses TRBV6-5 with TRBJ2-4; no DNA is available, so the TRBD1 call from TCRdb remains unchecked. Germline CDR1 MNHEY, CDR2 SVGAGI. The CDR3 is made up of 13 amino acids. The CDR3 loop is CASRSGTGHIQYF.

This sequence joins TRBV12-3 or TRBV12-4 and TRBJ2-3; TCRdb lists TRBD1, though no DNA is available to test this call. CDR3 length equals 13 residues. The CDR3 loop is CASGGPGTDTQYF.

This rearrangement joins TRBV28 to TRBJ2-1; TCRdb outputs TRBD2, but without DNA this stays unchecked. This CDR3 comprises 19 residues. The germline V gene has CDR1 MDHEN and CDR2 SYDVKM. CDR3 sequence reads: CASSFPTQRLAGGDNEQFF.

The chain has TRBV7-9 and TRBJ2-7. Germline V gene data show CDR1 as SEHNR and CDR2 as FQNEAQ (reference sequence). This CDR3 is 12 amino acids long. CDR3: CASSLVFDEQYF.

The rearrangement joins TRBV27 to TRBJ1-1; with no DNA, the TCRdb D assignment of TRBD1 cannot be verified. CDR3 size: 14 residues. Germline loops: CDR1 MNHEY, CDR2 SMNVEV (reference sequence). CDR3 region: CAGELQGINTEAFF.

The chain joins TRBV20-1 to TRBJ2-2; TCRdb reports TRBD1, a call that lacks DNA to check it against. The length of the CDR3 is 15 residues. CDR1 DFQATT and CDR2 SNEGSKA come from the germline V gene (reference sequence). CDR3 loop: CSARPLPGETGELFF.

The chain uses TRBV4-2 and TRBJ1-6; TCRdb names TRBD1, which stays unverified in the absence of DNA. The CDR3 length is 15 residues. Germline CDR1 is LGHNA and CDR2 is YNFKEQ. The CDR3 sequence: CASSRKGGDGSPLHF.

This chain connects TRBV29-1 to TRBJ1-1. The CDR3 is 15 residues long. The germline V gene encodes CDR1 SQVTM and CDR2 ANQGSEA. The CDR3 here is CSVPEGNEGNTEAFF. Based on the CDR3 plus reference TRBV29-1 and TRBJ1-1, the full variable domain is SAVISQKPSRDICQRGTSLTIQCQVDSQVTMMFWYRQQPGQSLTLIATANQGSEATYESGFVIDKFPISRPNLTFSTLTVSNMSPEDSSIYLCSVPEGNEGNTEAFFGQGTRLTVV.

V usage is TRBV24-1 and J usage is TRBJ2-7; TCRdb's D gene call, TRBD1, goes unchecked for lack of DNA. Germline CDR1 is KGHDR and CDR2 is SFDVKD. This CDR3 spans 14 amino acids. CDR3 sequence reads: CATSDWTGKDEQYF.

The rearrangement joins TRBV29-1 to TRBJ2-5; TCRdb's D gene call, TRBD1, goes unchecked for lack of DNA. Germline CDR1 is SQVTM and CDR2 is ANQGSEA. This CDR3 contains 19 residues. CDR3: CSGGPPLGDRGRWQETQYF.

The chain recombines TRBV20-1 with TRBJ1-1; TCRdb calls TRBD1, which cannot be checked without DNA. The CDR3 consists of 14 residues. The germline V gene encodes CDR1 DFQATT and CDR2 SNEGSKA (reference sequence). This CDR3 is CSASYTDRYTEAFF.

J is TRBJ2-1 and V is TRBV6-5; TCRdb gives TRBD2 as the D gene, but with no DNA this cannot be confirmed. Per germline, CDR1 MNHEY and CDR2 SVGAGI. The CDR3 is made up of 16 amino acids. This CDR3 reads CASSTLGAGGSDEQFF.

The chain joins TRBV4-3 to TRBJ1-1. Germline loops: CDR1 LGHNA, CDR2 YSLEER. The CDR3 extends over 13 amino acids. CDR3 loop: CASSQRENTEAFF.

The CDR3: CATRPDSTGELFF. This chain connects TRBV15 to TRBJ2-2. This CDR3 is built from 13 residues. Germline V gene data show CDR1 as LNHNV and CDR2 as YYDKDF (reference sequence).

This chain uses TRBV11-2 with TRBJ2-1; absent DNA, TCRdb's TRBD1 call cannot be checked. Germline V gene lookup returns CDR1 SGHAT and CDR2 FQNNGV. The CDR3 spans 16 residues. The CDR3 loop is CASSPPDSLSYNEQFF.

The chain is built from TRBV7-9 and TRBJ2-7; there is no DNA to check the TCRdb D call of TRBD1. In germline, CDR1 is SEHNR, CDR2 FQNEAQ (reference sequence). The CDR3 is made up of 14 amino acids. Here the CDR3 reads CASSADRGIYEQYF.

J is TRBJ2-7 and V is TRBV10-3; TCRdb indicates TRBD1, and absent DNA this call remains unverified. The germline gives CDR1 ENHRY, CDR2 SYGVKD. The CDR3 extends over 15 amino acids. The CDR3 here is CAISGPGTGSYEQYF.

This chain uses TRBV6-6 with TRBJ2-3; checking the TCRdb D call of TRBD2 is not possible without DNA. CDR1 is MNHNY and CDR2 is SVGAGI in the germline V gene (reference sequence). The CDR3 sequence is 15 residues long. CDR3 region: CASSYSGGDTDTQYF.

This chain uses TRBV29-1 with TRBJ2-3; TCRdb indicates TRBD2, and absent DNA this call remains unverified. Per the germline V gene, CDR1 is SQVTM and CDR2 is ANQGSEA. The CDR3 runs 16 residues. CDR3 in amino acids: CSVEDQRFASTDTQYF.

The rearrangement uses TRBV3-1 and TRBJ2-7; TCRdb names TRBD1, which stays unverified in the absence of DNA. Germline V lookup: CDR1 LGHDT, CDR2 YNNKEL (reference sequence). This CDR3 spans 14 amino acids. CDR3 protein: CASSPVPSAGEQYF.

This sequence joins TRBV4-1 and TRBJ2-7; TCRdb proposes TRBD1, but this gene call is untestable without DNA. Germline CDR1 MGHRA, CDR2 YSYEKL. CDR3 length: 14 amino acids. The CDR3 reads CASSPEWDRDEQYF.